This T cell receptor (beta chain) was sequenced in a study of T cell changes during pregnancy in multiple sclerosis. Germline CDR1 is SGHAT and CDR2 is FQNNGV. V gave up 4 bases and J gave up 2 bases, with 15 bases separating them. This CDR3 has 15 residues. The assay was immunoSEQ multiplex PCR, and TCRdb's table has in-frame clones only and misses some. The data hold roughly 49,000 clones, with 75% to 90% observed a single time. The chain couples TRBV11-2 to TRBJ2-7; maybe TRBD1 (6 bases). The sample here was peripheral blood, taken in the first trimester of pregnancy. This clonotype was obtained from a female donor in good health, enrolled as a control in a pregnancy study. The DNA of the CDR3 is TGTGCCAGCAGCTCCCCGTCCGGGACACCCTACGAGCAGTACTTC. Translation gives CASSSPSGTPYEQYF.